This is a list of T cell receptor beta chains from one sample in a study of a mutant IDH1 vaccine in newly diagnosed glioma. These receptors' antigens are unknown. Assay: immunoSEQ multiplex PCR; the TCRdb copy retains only in-frame clones and omits some. The data contain 45,000 to 50,000 clones, 88% of them singletons. The source material was PBMCs, sampled from a glioma patient whose treatment included an IDH1 peptide vaccine. The receptor source for this set is a woman aged 40 to 50 with glioma. CDR3s include the opening cysteine and the closing phenylalanine or tryptophan. Fields, in order: clone size, J gene, V gene, D gene, CDR3 protein, CDR3 DNA. D genes are given only for firm matches. The size of a clone is reported for some rows only, either as once, few or many, or as a class for expanded clones.

>.|TRBJ2-7|TRBV2|.
CASSDFLIGLTYEQYF
TGTGCCAGCAGTGATTTTCTAATTGGACTAACCTACGAGCAGTACTTC
>.|TRBJ2-7|TRBV6-1|.
CASTVASGHTYEQYF
TGTGCCAGCACCGTAGCGTCGGGACACACCTACGAGCAGTACTTC
>.|TRBJ2-7|TRBV2|.
CASSGYSYEQYF
TGTGCCAGCAGTGGGTACTCCTACGAGCAGTACTTC
>.|TRBJ2-3|TRBV9|TRBD2
CASSVVGAGAYTDTQYF
TGTGCCAGCAGCGTAGTTGGAGCGGGAGCGTACACAGATACGCAGTATTTT
>.|TRBJ2-7|TRBV10-3|.
CAISESTSLPYEQYF
TGTGCCATCAGTGAGTCTACTAGCCTCCCCTACGAGCAGTACTTC
>once|TRBJ1-5|TRBV6-1|.
CASSDTGLNQPQHF
TGTGCCAGCAGTGACACAGGGCTCAATCAGCCCCAGCATTTT
>once|TRBJ2-2|TRBV4-2|.
CASSQGGRANTGELFF
TGTGCCAGCAGCCAAGGTGGCAGGGCGAACACCGGGGAGCTGTTTTTT
>few|TRBJ2-2|TRBV18|TRBD2
CASSLGLAGTGELFF
TGTGCCAGCTCACTAGGACTAGCGGGCACCGGGGAGCTGTTTTTT
>.|TRBJ2-4|TRBV5-1|.
CASSLGGASKNIQYF
TGCGCCAGCAGCTTGGGCGGGGCCTCCAAAAACATTCAGTACTTC
>.|TRBJ2-3|TRBV6-4|.
CASSDSAASTDTQYF
TGTGCCAGCAGTGACTCAGCGGCTAGCACAGATACGCAGTATTTT
>.|TRBJ1-3|TRBV5-1|.
CASSTSGAAGNTIYF
TGCGCCAGCAGTACCTCGGGGGCGGCTGGAAACACCATATATTTT
>.|TRBJ2-7|TRBV6-5|.
CASRPTGSGRYEQYF
TGTGCCAGCAGACCTACAGGGTCCGGACGCTACGAGCAGTACTTC
>.|TRBJ1-1|TRBV6-4|.
CASSPFFGGAGNTEAFF
TGTGCCAGCAGTCCTTTTTTTGGGGGCGCGGGGAACACTGAAGCTTTCTTT
>.|TRBJ2-7|TRBV4-3|.
CASSQETRLYEQYF
TGCGCCAGCAGCCAAGAGACAAGGCTTTACGAGCAGTACTTC
>.|TRBJ2-5|TRBV7-9|.
CASSFWGGDWETQYF
TGTGCCAGCAGCTTCTGGGGGGGCGACTGGGAGACCCAGTACTTC
>.|TRBJ2-1|TRBV9|.
CASSLRTAMWNEQFF
TGTGCCAGCAGCCTCCGCACAGCTATGTGGAATGAGCAGTTCTTC
>.|TRBJ1-3|TRBV2|TRBD1
CASSEQGVGGNTIYF
TGTGCCAGCAGTGAACAGGGGGTCGGTGGAAACACCATATATTTT
>.|TRBJ2-7|TRBV7-9|.
CASSLNYEQYF
TGTGCCAGCAGCCTCAACTACGAGCAGTACTTC
>.|TRBJ2-3|TRBV7-9|TRBD1
CASSLEGGEADTQYF
TGTGCCAGCAGCTTAGAAGGGGGCGAGGCAGATACGCAGTATTTT
>.|TRBJ2-4|TRBV2|.
CASIMGGAAKNIQYF
TGTGCCAGCATTATGGGGGGGGCAGCCAAAAACATTCAGTACTTC
>.|TRBJ2-1|TRBV5-1|TRBD2
CASSPPDGRNAEQFF
TGCGCCAGCAGCCCCCCGGACGGGAGGAACGCTGAGCAGTTCTTC
>.|TRBJ1-4|TRBV30|.
CAWSWGLNEKLFF
TGTGCCTGGAGCTGGGGGCTCAATGAAAAACTGTTTTTT
>.|TRBJ2-7|TRBV18|TRBD1
CASSLRDRDRQYF
TGTGCCAGCTCACTCCGGGACAGAGATAGGCAGTACTTC
>.|TRBJ2-7|TRBV6-8|.
CASSYFPLTRNEQYF
TGTGCCAGCAGTTACTTTCCCCTGACTAGAAACGAGCAGTACTTC
>.|TRBJ2-2|TRBV7-2|TRBD1
CASRIQGAGELFF
TGTGCCAGCCGTATCCAGGGGGCCGGGGAGCTGTTTTTT
>.|TRBJ1-2|TRBV9|.
CASSAVSEGYGYTF
TGTGCCAGCAGCGCCGTAAGCGAGGGCTATGGCTACACCTTC
>.|TRBJ2-2|TRBV7-3|.
CASSRTNTGELFF
TGTGCCAGCAGCAGGACCAACACCGGGGAGCTGTTTTTT
>.|TRBJ2-3|TRBV10-3|TRBD2
CAIRPGLAISTDTQYF
TGTGCCATCAGACCGGGACTAGCGATAAGCACAGATACGCAGTATTTT
>.|TRBJ2-5|TRBV19|.
CASSKRGETQYF
TGTGCCAGTAGTAAGAGGGGGGAGACCCAGTACTTC
>.|TRBJ2-3|TRBV19|TRBD2
CASSNSGSGTDTQYF
TGTGCCAGTAGTAATAGCGGGAGTGGGACAGATACGCAGTATTTT
>.|TRBJ2-7|TRBV14|.
CASSLPDSRSYEQYF
TGTGCCAGCAGCCTCCCGGACAGCCGCTCCTACGAGCAGTACTTC
>.|TRBJ2-1|TRBV10-2|.
CASSALDNEQFF
TGCGCCAGCAGTGCCTTAGACAATGAGCAGTTCTTC
>.|TRBJ2-3|TRBV19|.
CATRALADTQYF
TGTGCCACCAGGGCATTAGCGGATACGCAGTATTTT
>.|TRBJ1-4|TRBV18|.
CASSPIEGLATNEKLFF
TGTGCCAGCTCACCAATTGAGGGGCTGGCAACTAATGAAAAACTGTTTTTT
>.|TRBJ2-7|TRBV2|.
CASMPGGLTYEQYF
TGTGCCAGCATGCCGGGCGGGCTTACCTACGAGCAGTACTTC
>.|TRBJ2-5|TRBV4-1|TRBD1
CASSQETGGIRETQYF
TGCGCCAGCAGCCAAGAGACAGGGGGGATCAGAGAGACCCAGTACTTC
>.|TRBJ1-2|TRBV5-1|.
CASSPWGNYGYTF
TGCGCCAGCAGCCCTTGGGGGAATTATGGCTACACCTTC
>.|TRBJ2-5|TRBV29-1|.
CSVCPDGEETQYF
TGCAGCGTTTGTCCCGACGGGGAAGAGACCCAGTACTTC
>.|TRBJ1-2|TRBV9|.
CASSGLGGGRLGYTF
TGTGCCAGCAGCGGTTTAGGGGGGGGGCGCCTTGGCTACACCTTC
>once|TRBJ1-2|TRBV29-1|TRBD1
CSGGQGDYGYTF
TGCAGCGGTGGACAGGGGGACTATGGCTACACCTTC
>.|TRBJ1-2|TRBV6-6|TRBD1
CASNQDRVDGYTF
TGTGCCAGCAACCAGGACAGGGTGGATGGCTACACCTTC